This T cell receptor beta chain was retrieved from a study of T cells in Graves' hyperthyroidism and ophthalmopathy. This clonotype was found a few times. The TCR beta CDR3 regions underwent amplification using RNA transcripts as the source. Researchers ran a first-round RT-PCR on the TCR CDR3 using the HTBI primer set. TCRdb fed the multiplex PCR reads into MiXCR, producing one record per CDR3 protein. The data hold 250,000 to 350,000 distinct CDR3 sequences, with approximately 15% observed a single time. The sample comprised blood. The sequence derives from a woman aged 60-70 years with Graves' ophthalmopathy.

CDR3 region: CASSKGTSGGADEQFF. The CDR3, as DNA: TGCGCCAGCAGCAAAGGGACTAGCGGGGGGGCCGATGAGCAGTTCTTC. V and J are TRBV5-1 and TRBJ2-1, with 16 bases that match TRBD2. There are 16 residues in the CDR3. Germline V gene data show CDR1 as SGHRS and CDR2 as YFSETQ. Losses at the gene ends were 4 bases for V and 8 bases for J; bases not matched to a gene: 6.